A selection of T cell receptor beta chains follows, all from one sample in a study of T cells after posttransplantation cyclophosphamide. Produced via immunoSEQ multiplex PCR; TCRdb's table is partial and in-frame only. Here the sample spans some 16,000 clones, 85% being singletons. The source material was PBMCs, sampled after allogeneic stem cell transplant with calcineurin inhibitor and methotrexate. These receptors all come from a female patient between 18 and 35 years old who received an allogeneic stem cell transplant from an unrelated donor, was CMV-positive, and had acute and chronic GVHD. Some T cells may possibly be graft donor cells. Both conserved end residues are part of each CDR3. D genes are given only for firm matches. Expanded clones are given a class, and other clones once, few, many or no size at all.

>TRBV30|NA|NA|TRBJ2-1
TGTGCCTGGAGAGGCCTCAACAGGGCCGGTGAGCAGTTCTTC
CAWRGLNRAGEQFF
>TRBV5-4|NA|NA|TRBJ1-2
TGTGCCAGCAGCTTAATCGGCGGCGGTTATGGCTACACCTTC
CASSLIGGGYGYTF
>TRBV29-1|NA|NA|TRBJ2-5
TGCAGCGTTGAAAAACAGTTAGAGACCCAGTACTTC
CSVEKQLETQYF
>TRBV29-1|NA|NA|TRBJ1-3
TGCAGCGTTGAAGATGGGGGGACGGACACCATATATTTT
CSVEDGGTDTIYF
>TRBV7-9|NA|TRBD1|TRBJ1-2
TGTGCCAGCAGCTTACTTGGGACAGGGCAACTCTATGGCTACACCTTC
CASSLLGTGQLYGYTF
>TRBV27|NA|TRBD2|TRBJ2-7
TGTGCCAGCAGTCCCCTAGGAGCGGGAGAATCCTACGAGCAGTACTTC
CASSPLGAGESYEQYF
>TRBV6-4|NA|TRBD1|TRBJ1-2
TGTGCCAGCAGTGGTTTCCCGGGACAGATAAACTATGGCTACACCTTC
CASSGFPGQINYGYTF
>TRBV29-1|NA|NA|TRBJ2-5
TGCAGCGTCAACGCAGGGGTGCAAGAGACCCAGTACTTC
CSVNAGVQETQYF
>TRBV10-2|NA|TRBD2|TRBJ2-1
TGCGCCAGCAGTGAGCGGGGGACTAGCGGGAACTATGAGCAGTTCTTC
CASSERGTSGNYEQFF
>TRBV4-1|NA|TRBD1|TRBJ2-3
TGCGCCAGCAGCCGGGACAGGGTTGAGGCAGATACGCAGTATTTT
CASSRDRVEADTQYF
>TRBV18|NA|TRBD2|TRBJ2-2
TGTGCCAGCTCACCCGAACTAGCGGTCTCGAACACCGGGGAGCTGTTTTTT
CASSPELAVSNTGELFF
>TRBV15|NA|NA|TRBJ2-7
TGTGCCACCAGCAGAGGGGCCTCCTACGAGCAGTACTTC
CATSRGASYEQYF
>TRBV7-9|NA|NA|TRBJ1-1
TGTGCCAGCAGCTTAGGAGAGTACGTGAACACTGAAGCTTTCTTT
CASSLGEYVNTEAFF
>TRBV5-1|once|TRBD1|TRBJ1-2
TGCGCCAGCTCGGGACAGATTCACTATGGCTACACCTTC
CASSGQIHYGYTF
>TRBV4-2|NA|NA|TRBJ1-6
TGTGCCAGCAGTCAGGAGGGCTCCTATAATTCACCCCTCCACTTT
CASSQEGSYNSPLHF
>TRBV19|NA|TRBD1|TRBJ2-2
TGTGCCAGTAGTATGCCCCAGGGGGCGAACACCGGGGAGCTGTTTTTT
CASSMPQGANTGELFF
>TRBV2|few|NA|TRBJ1-2
TGTGCCAGCAGTCAGGGAGGGAACAACTATGGCTACACCTTC
CASSQGGNNYGYTF
>TRBV7-9|NA|NA|TRBJ2-7
TGTGCCAGCAGCTTAGTTGCAGGGGACGAGCAGTACTTC
CASSLVAGDEQYF
>TRBV5-1|once|TRBD1|TRBJ2-7
TGCGCCAGCAGCTTGGCCGGGACAGGGGGCTACGAGCAGTACTTC
CASSLAGTGGYEQYF
>TRBV5-4|NA|TRBD1|TRBJ1-1
TGTGCCAGCAGCTTTGACAGGGTGAACACTGAAGCTTTCTTT
CASSFDRVNTEAFF
>TRBV18|NA|NA|TRBJ2-3
TGTGCCAGCTCACCAGGGCCCGATACGCAGTATTTT
CASSPGPDTQYF
>TRBV5-4|once|NA|TRBJ2-1
TGTGCCAGCAGCCCCCGCGGGACCAATGAGCAGTTCTTC
CASSPRGTNEQFF
>TRBV6-5|NA|TRBD2|TRBJ2-1
TGTGCCAGCAGTTACTCGGGCGGGGGGCCGAACAATGAGCAGTTCTTC
CASSYSGGGPNNEQFF
>TRBV2|NA|NA|TRBJ2-7
TGTGCCAGCAGTGAAGGCAGGGGAAACGAGCAGTACTTC
CASSEGRGNEQYF
>TRBV2|NA|NA|TRBJ1-3
TGTGCCAGCCTCTTCATGCGACAGGACGGAAACACCATATATTTT
CASLFMRQDGNTIYF
>TRBV18|NA|NA|TRBJ2-7
TGTGCCAGCTCACTCCGGAGCGATCCGCCCTACGAGCAGTACTTC
CASSLRSDPPYEQYF
>TRBV6-6|NA|NA|TRBJ2-7
TGTGCCAGCACCCTGAGGGGGGGAAACTACGAGCAGTACTTC
CASTLRGGNYEQYF
>TRBV28|NA|TRBD1|TRBJ2-6
TGTGCCAGCAGCCCCGGGACAGGGGCCAACTCTGGGGCCAACGTCCTGACTTTC
CASSPGTGANSGANVLTF
>TRBV30|NA|TRBD1|TRBJ2-7
TGTGCCTGTACGACAGGGGCCTACGAGCAGTACTTC
CACTTGAYEQYF
>TRBV28|NA|NA|TRBJ2-7
TGTGCCAGCAGTTCCACAGGGCAGGGCGAGCAGTACTTC
CASSSTGQGEQYF
>TRBV9|NA|TRBD1|TRBJ1-2
TGTGCCAGCAGCATTCCGGGACAGTGGGGCTACACCTTC
CASSIPGQWGYTF
>TRBV15|NA|TRBD2|TRBJ2-7
TGTGCCACCAGCAGAGCACTAGCGGGAGGCTACGAGCAGTACTTC
CATSRALAGGYEQYF
>TRBV20-1|NA|NA|TRBJ2-7
TGCAGTGTCGGGGAGTACGAGCAGTACTTC
CSVGEYEQYF
>TRBV2|NA|TRBD2|TRBJ2-7
TGTGCCAGCAGGTATGGACTAGCGGGTAACTACGAGCAGTACTTC
CASRYGLAGNYEQYF
>TRBV7-8|NA|NA|TRBJ2-7
TGTGCCAGCAGCTCACAGGGCTACGAGCAGTACTTC
CASSSQGYEQYF
>TRBV7-2|NA|TRBD2|TRBJ2-7
TGTGCCAGCAGCTTAACGGGAGGGGTTGCCTACGAGCAGTACTTC
CASSLTGGVAYEQYF
>TRBV10-3|NA|TRBD1|TRBJ1-1
TGTGCCATCAGCAGTCCCGGGACAGGCAATGAAGCTTTCTTT
CAISSPGTGNEAFF
>TRBV5-5|once|TRBD1|TRBJ2-3
TGTGCCAGCAGCATCCGGGACAGGGGGGTCACAGATACGCAGTATTTT
CASSIRDRGVTDTQYF
>TRBV4-2|NA|TRBD1|TRBJ1-1
TGTGCCAGCAGCTTGGGGGACAGCGGCGCTTTCTTT
CASSLGDSGAFF
>TRBV7-9|NA|NA|TRBJ2-1
TGTGCCAGCAGCCCTTCCTACAATGAGCAGTTCTTC
CASSPSYNEQFF
>TRBV7-9|NA|NA|TRBJ1-1
TGTGCCAGCAGCTTAACGGTGGTGAACACTGAAGCTTTCTTT
CASSLTVVNTEAFF
>TRBV6-1|few|NA|TRBJ1-3
TGTGCCAGCAGTTTAGGAAACACCATATATTTT
CASSLGNTIYF
>TRBV2|NA|NA|TRBJ1-1
TGTGCCAGCAGTACGACACTGAACACTGAAGCTTTCTTT
CASSTTLNTEAFF
>TRBV7-9|once|TRBD2|TRBJ2-1
TGTGCCAGCAGCTTGGTGGGTAGCGGGTCTGAGCAGTTCTTC
CASSLVGSGSEQFF
>TRBV6-6|NA|TRBD1|TRBJ1-5
TGTGCCAGCAGTTACGCCGGACAGGGGCCGAATCAGCCCCAGCATTTT
CASSYAGQGPNQPQHF
>TRBV29-1|NA|NA|TRBJ2-5
TGCAGCGTGCAGGGGATGTACCAAGAGACCCAGTACTTC
CSVQGMYQETQYF
>TRBV7-9|NA|TRBD1|TRBJ2-7
TGTGCCAGCAGCTCCGCCAAGGGACAGGGAGGTTACTACGAGCAGTACTTC
CASSSAKGQGGYYEQYF
>TRBV7-9|NA|TRBD2|TRBJ2-7
TGTGCCAGCAGCGACATGGCGGGAGGGGACCACGAGCAGTACTTC
CASSDMAGGDHEQYF
>TRBV6-6|NA|NA|TRBJ2-1
TGTGCCAGCACCCACCTGGAGGCCTCCTACAATGAGCAGTTCTTC
CASTHLEASYNEQFF
>TRBV7-2|NA|TRBD1|TRBJ2-7
TGTGCCAGCAGCCGACAGGGGGCCTACGAGCAGTACTTC
CASSRQGAYEQYF
>TRBV6-1|NA|NA|TRBJ2-7
TGTGCCAGCAGTCCAGGGCCCTCCTACGAGCAGTACTTC
CASSPGPSYEQYF
>TRBV4-1|NA|TRBD1|TRBJ2-2
TGCGCCAGCAGCCAAGATCTGGGGACAGTGACGAACACCGGGGAGCTGTTTTTT
CASSQDLGTVTNTGELFF
>TRBV19|NA|TRBD1|TRBJ1-1
TGTGCCAGTAGTATCCTCATCGGACAGGGAGGGAACACTGAAGCTTTCTTT
CASSILIGQGGNTEAFF